Listed here are 22 T cell receptor beta chains from one sample, sequenced in a study of T cell clonality in common variable immunodeficiency. The data were produced by immunoSEQ multiplex PCR, yet TCRdb's version contains in-frame clones alone and is incomplete. The repertoire consists of more than 55,000 clones, none detected only once. Sequenced material: peripheral blood mononuclear cells. These receptors originate from a person aged 18-70 years in good health.

The sample holds many counts of this clone. The sequence runs out 3 residues before the end of the CDR3; the remainder is reconstructed from the germline J gene. Other nucleotide sequences from this sample produce the same CDR3. The V call is TRBV20-1, the J call TRBJ1-2, with TRBD1 as a possible D gene (5 bases). Germline V CDR1 and CDR2: DFQATT, SNEGSKA (reference sequence). This CDR3 is 11 amino acids long. V lost 5 bases to trimming and J lost 7 bases, with 11 bases between them. Incomplete CDR3 DNA: TGCAGTGCTGGCTCGGGGGGTGGC. This gives the protein CSAGSGGG. The whole CDR3 region reads CSAGSGGGYTF.

There are many counts of this clone. The read stops 3 residues short of the end of the CDR3; the missing end is completed from the germline J gene. J is TRBJ1-1 and V is TRBV30, with 7 bases aligning to TRBD1. Germline loops: CDR1 GTSNPN, CDR2 SVGIG (reference sequence). Germline trimming cut 1 base from V and 1 base from J; bases unmatched to any gene: 3. This CDR3 has 14 amino acids. CDR3 sequence reads: CAWSGAGGNTEAFF. The DNA read from the CDR3 is TGTGCCTGGAGTGGGGCAGGGGGGAACACTGAA.

There are a few counts of this clone. Read data end 3 residues before the CDR3 end; the end is taken from the germline J gene. This rearrangement joins TRBV19 to TRBJ1-5; D is undetermined. V was trimmed by 5 bases and J by 6 bases, leaving 14 bases between them. The germline gives CDR1 LNHDA, CDR2 SQIVND (reference sequence). The CDR3 has 14 residues. The CDR3 protein is CASSPGYATQPQHF. CDR3 DNA, as far as it was read: TGTGCCAGTAGTCCCGGTTATGCCACTCAGCCC. Full variable domain (remainder filled in from reference TRBV19 and TRBJ1-5): DGGITQSPKYLFRKEGQNVTLSCEQNLNHDAMYWYRQDPGQGLRLIYYSQIVNDFQKGDIAEGYSVSREKKESFPLTVTSAQKNPTAFYLCASSPGYATQPQHFGDGTRLSIL.

This clone came up many times. The sequence runs out 3 residues before the end of the CDR3; the remainder is reconstructed from the germline J gene. The rearrangement links TRBV2 to TRBJ2-5, with D hard to call. The ends were cut back, 5 bases at V and 2 bases at J, with 18 bases in the middle. The CDR3 consists of 16 residues. Per germline, CDR1 SNHLY and CDR2 FYNNEI. CDR3 DNA, as far as it was read: TGTGCCAGCAGTCCCACCGCCTCAGGTAGACAAGAGACC. Translating it yields CASSPTASGRQET. The whole CDR3 protein reads CASSPTASGRQETQYF.

At least ten counts were recorded for this clone. CDR3 amino acids: CASSIGTGINYGYTF. The covered CDR3 bases are TGTGCCAGTTCGATAGGGACAGGGATTAACTATGGC. This chain uses TRBV19 with TRBJ1-2; TRBD1 aligns across 9 bases. The missing CDR3 end, 3 residues past where the read stops, is filled in from the germline J gene. V dropped 8 bases and J dropped 1; count of bases not matched to a gene: 8. CDR1 and CDR2 (germline): LNHDA, SQIVND (reference sequence). The CDR3 is 15 amino acids.

This clone occurred many times. This CDR3 is CSVEDAGTGVHNEQFF. The CDR3 DNA, read in part, is TGCAGCGTTGAAGACGCCGGGACAGGGGTTCACAATGAG. The chain joins TRBV29-1 to TRBJ2-1; 10 bases line up with TRBD1. The read finishes 3 residues shy of the CDR3 end, and the germline J gene is used to complete it. The germline gives CDR1 SQVTM, CDR2 ANQGSEA. This CDR3 has 16 amino acids. V was pared by 0 bases and J by 5 bases, with 7 bases of the junction left unmatched.

This clone was seen ten or more times. The CDR3 extends 3 residues past the end of the read, so its final part is completed from the germline J gene. The chain employs TRBV6-2 or TRBV6-3 and TRBJ1-2; 7 nucleotides agree with TRBD1. Losses at the gene ends were 7 bases for V and 6 bases for J; bases not matched to a gene: 17. From germline, CDR1 is MNHEY and CDR2 SVGEGT. The CDR3 loop spans 16 amino acids. The sequenced part of the CDR3 DNA is TGTGCCAGCAACGCCGACAGGGTGAGGTTCGTTGATGGC. It specifies CASNADRVRFVDG. The entire CDR3 protein reads CASNADRVRFVDGYTF.

This clone was found many times. The CDR3 end falls 3 residues outside the read, so it is completed with the germline J gene. The chain carries TRBV30 and TRBJ2-7; 8 nucleotides match TRBD2. J lost 3 bases, V lost 2 bases, and 6 bases had no gene match. Germline CDR1 reads GTSNPN; CDR2 reads SVGIG (reference sequence). The CDR3 loop spans 14 amino acids. The CDR3 sequence: CAWSRLASGYEQYF. Incomplete CDR3 DNA: TGTGCCTGGAGTCGACTAGCGAGTGGCTACGAG.

This clone was observed many times. With the read ending 3 residues before the CDR3 end, the germline J gene is used to fill in that end. The V call is TRBV5-1, the J call TRBJ1-1; D is ambiguous. The CDR3 runs 13 residues. Trimming shortened V by 2 bases and J by 6 bases, and 11 bases separated the two germline ends. CDR1 and CDR2 (germline): SGHRS, YFSETQ. The CDR3 is CASSLAGVAEAFF. The CDR3 bases that were read are TGCGCCAGCAGCTTAGCCGGGGTGGCTGAA.

This clone was seen at least ten times. The read ends 3 residues before the CDR3 terminus; that terminus is restored from the germline J gene. The chain is built from TRBV5-6 and TRBJ2-2; TRBD1 matches 7 bases. V trimming: 4 bases; J trimming: 1 base; junction bases outside the gene matches: 4. The CDR3 runs 15 residues. Germline loops: CDR1 SGHDT, CDR2 YYEEEE. Here the CDR3 reads CASSLTGWNTGELFF. The part of the CDR3 DNA that was read is TGTGCCAGCAGCCTGACAGGGTGGAACACCGGGGAG.

This clone was observed many times. The read ends 3 residues shy of where the CDR3 ends; the end is completed using the germline J gene. The rearrangement joins TRBV18 to TRBJ2-3; D is uncertain. CDR3 length equals 13 residues. V was shortened by 4 bases and J by 3 bases, with 8 bases between the two germline ends. Germline CDR1 reads KGHSH; CDR2 reads LQKENI. CDR3 amino acids: CASSLPGTDTQYF. CDR3 DNA (partial): TGTGCCAGCTCACTCCCCGGGACAGATACG.

Regarding this clone: The DNA ends 3 residues before the CDR3 does, and the rest of the CDR3 is filled in from the germline J gene. This sequence joins TRBV7-2 and TRBJ2-7; D remains unclear. Germline loops: CDR1 SGHTA, CDR2 FQGNSA. CDR3 length: 14 residues. V lost 1 base to trimming and J lost 6 bases, with 13 bases between them. The CDR3 bases that were read are TGTGCCAGCAGCTTAGAAGTCCGGGTCCGCGAG. Amino acids: CASSLEVRVRE. From start to end, the CDR3 is CASSLEVRVREQYF.

Ten or more counts support this clone. The missing CDR3 end, 3 residues past where the read stops, is filled in from the germline J gene. V gene TRBV20-1 combines with J gene TRBJ1-6; perhaps TRBD1 as D (5 bases). This CDR3 region has 15 residues. V was trimmed by 1 base and J by 8 bases, leaving 15 bases between them. Germline values: CDR1 DFQATT, CDR2 SNEGSKA (reference sequence). This chain's CDR3 is CSARAGGERYSPLHF. CDR3 DNA (partial): TGCAGTGCTAGAGCGGGGGGGGAAAGATATTCACCC.

This clone was observed many times. The read terminates 3 residues before the CDR3 end, so the remaining end is supplied by the germline J gene. The V gene is TRBV19, the J gene TRBJ2-1; maybe TRBD2 (6 bases). Trimming cost V 6 bases and J 0 bases, with 15 bases left between them. The V gene's germline CDR1 is LNHDA and CDR2 SQIVND (reference sequence). This CDR3 comprises 16 residues. CDR3 DNA (partial): TGTGCCAGTAGCCTAGCTAGCGTTAGCTCCTACAATGAG. Amino acid sequence: CASSLASVSSYNE. The complete CDR3 sequence is CASSLASVSSYNEQFF.

Remarks on this clone: The CDR3 extends 3 residues past the end of the read, so its final part is completed from the germline J gene. This chain joins TRBV5-1 and TRBJ1-2; 7 bases are a match to TRBD1. CDR1 SGHRS and CDR2 YFSETQ come from the germline V gene. The CDR3 has 12 residues. The covered CDR3 bases are TGCGCCAGCAGCTTACAGGGACAGGGC. Protein sequence: CASSLQGQG. The entire CDR3 sequence reads CASSLQGQGYTF.

This clone came up many times. With the read ending 3 residues before the CDR3 end, the germline J gene is used to fill in that end. The chain couples TRBV19 to TRBJ2-5; 8 bases align to TRBD2. The junction had 9 bases not matched to a gene; V was cut back by 4 bases and J by 5 bases. Germline assignment: CDR1 LNHDA and CDR2 SQIVND (reference sequence). The CDR3 has 15 residues. The CDR3 spells CASSTGGLIQETQYF. CDR3 DNA, as far as it was read: TGTGCCAGTAGTACGGGGGGGCTTATTCAGGAGACC.

In its sample, this clone was seen many times. The read is 3 residues too short to cover the CDR3 end, so that end is filled in from the germline J gene. This rearrangement joins TRBV28 to TRBJ2-3, with TRBD2 matching 7 bases. With V trimmed by 5 bases and J by 2 bases, 13 bases remained unmatched. The germline gives CDR1 MDHEN, CDR2 SYDVKM. The CDR3 extends over 17 amino acids. The covered CDR3 bases are TGTGCCAGCAGTCAAACTAGCGTCAGATTGACCACAGATACG. The encoded protein is CASSQTSVRLTTDT. The whole CDR3 reads CASSQTSVRLTTDTQYF.

Many counts were recorded for this clone. CDR3 loop: CSARATRDIGYGQYF. The CDR3 DNA, read in part, is TGCAGTGCTAGAGCCACCCGGGACATCGGCTATGGT. The V and J genes are TRBV20-1 and TRBJ2-4, with D possibly being TRBD1 (6 bases). The read falls 3 residues short of the CDR3 end, and the missing part is taken from the germline J gene. Germline V gene lookup returns CDR1 DFQATT and CDR2 SNEGSKA (reference sequence). The CDR3 loop spans 15 amino acids.

This clone has at least ten counts. The CDR3 end lies 3 residues beyond the end of the read and is filled in from the germline J gene. The J gene is TRBJ1-1, the V gene TRBV30, with D possibly matching TRBD1 (5 bases). Trimming stripped 1 base from V and 4 bases from J, with 16 bases between. Germline assignment: CDR1 GTSNPN and CDR2 SVGIG (reference sequence). The CDR3 is 15 residues long. Partial CDR3 DNA: TGTGCCTGGAGTGGGTCTTCGTGGGGCGGCACTGAA. This encodes CAWSGSSWGGTE. The CDR3, in full, reads CAWSGSSWGGTEAFF.

At least ten counts were recorded for this clone. The read falls 3 residues short of the CDR3 end, and the missing part is taken from the germline J gene. This sequence joins TRBV28 and TRBJ2-3; D is ambiguous. V lost 5 bases and J 2 bases, leaving 8 bases between the germline ends. Germline V gives CDR1 MDHEN, CDR2 SYDVKM. This CDR3 spans 13 amino acids. The DNA read from the CDR3 is TGTGCCAGCAGTCTAACTCCCACAGATACG. Translated: CASSLTPTDT. The CDR3 in its entirety is CASSLTPTDTQYF.

In regard to this clone: The CDR3 end lies 3 residues beyond the end of the read and is filled in from the germline J gene. The chain employs TRBV18 and TRBJ1-2; D is perhaps TRBD1 (5 bases). The CDR3 is 16 amino acids. CDR1 and CDR2 from the germline V gene are KGHSH and LQKENI. The part of the CDR3 DNA that was read is TGTGCCAGCTCACTCTTCGGAGGGGTGAAGGCAGATACC. Residues: CASSLFGGVKADT. The CDR3 as a whole reads CASSLFGGVKADTYTF.

Notes on this clone: The read gets to within 3 residues of the CDR3 end, and the germline J gene fills in the rest. The V call is TRBV18, the J call TRBJ1-2; no clear D. Germline-derived CDR1 and CDR2 are KGHSH and LQKENI. The CDR3 has 16 amino acids. The part of the CDR3 DNA that was read is TGTGCCAGCTCACAACAACTAGCGGGAAAGTACAATGAC. Residues: CASSQQLAGKYND. The whole CDR3 reads CASSQQLAGKYNDYTF.